Below are 21 T cell receptor beta chains sequenced from a single sample in a study of blood T cell repertoires in COVID-19. Using immunoSEQ multiplex PCR, the repertoire was profiled, and TCRdb retains in-frame clones only, with some absent. Among about 320,000 clones, 90% were seen once, and the ten largest hold roughly 3.6%. The specimen was PBMCs or T cells enriched from blood (not recorded which). These receptors all come from a woman aged 25 to 45 who had been exposed to COVID-19.

The chain recombines TRBV7-8 with TRBJ2-5, with 11 positions matching TRBD1. Per the germline V gene, CDR1 is SGHVS and CDR2 is FQNEAQ. V gave up 0 bases and J gave up 4 bases; unmatched junction bases: 4. The CDR3 is 16 residues long. The CDR3 nucleotides read TGTGCCAGCAGCTTAGCGTGGACAGGGGGCCGAGAGACCCAGTACTTC. It is translated as CASSLAWTGGRETQYF.

CDR3 DNA: TGTGCCAGCACCCTCACGCGGGGGAGCACTGAAGCTTTCTTT. Translated: CASTLTRGSTEAFF. The V and J genes are TRBV7-2 and TRBJ1-1, with D possibly matching TRBD1 (5 bases). The CDR3 runs to 14 residues. The V end lost 7 bases, the J end lost 4 bases, and 16 bases lay between the germline ends. Per the germline V gene, CDR1 is SGHTA and CDR2 is FQGNSA. Filled out from reference TRBV7-2 and TRBJ1-1, the complete variable domain reads GAGVSQSPSNKVTEKGKDVELRCDPISGHTALYWYRQSLGQGLEFLIYFQGNSAPDKSGLPSDRFSAERTGGSVSTLTIQRTQQEDSAVYLCASTLTRGSTEAFFGQGTRLTVV.

Comments on this clone: Other DNA sequences within the sample encode an identical CDR3. This rearrangement joins TRBV3-1 (or the pseudogene TRBV3-2) to TRBJ2-5, with 13 bases aligning to TRBD2. The CDR3 spans 15 residues. V lost 4 bases, J lost 5 bases, and 4 bases stayed unmatched. Germline loops: CDR1 LGHDT, CDR2 YNNKEL (reference sequence). This CDR3 is CASSPGLAGRETQYF. The CDR3 DNA reads as TGTGCCAGCAGCCCGGGACTAGCGGGGAGGGAGACCCAGTACTTC.

This clone was detected once. The chain carries TRBV6-5 and TRBJ2-7; the D gene is possibly TRBD2 (5 bases). The CDR3 spans 13 residues. Germline assignment: CDR1 MNHEY and CDR2 SVGAGI. Trimming cost V 2 bases and J 3 bases, with 8 bases left between them. CDR3 DNA sequence: TGTGCCAGCAGTTACGACGGGGACTACGAGCAGTACTTC. Amino acids: CASSYDGDYEQYF.

The chain recombines TRBV3-1 (or the pseudogene TRBV3-2) with TRBJ2-5, with D hard to call. Trimming shortened V by 4 bases and J by 5 bases, and 5 bases separated the two germline ends. The CDR3 loop spans 11 amino acids. Germline CDR1 reads LGHDT; CDR2 reads YNNKEL (reference sequence). The CDR3 here is CASSLRETQYF. DNA for the CDR3: TGTGCCAGCAGCCTCCGGGAGACCCAGTACTTC.

V usage is TRBV7-9 and J usage is TRBJ2-5; TRBD2 is a possible D gene (7 bases). This CDR3 has 15 residues. Germline V lookup: CDR1 SEHNR, CDR2 FQNEAQ (reference sequence). V lost 5 bases to trimming and J lost 3 bases, with 16 bases between them. Here the CDR3 DNA reads TGTGCCAGCAGCCCGGGGGGAGGGGGTGAAGAGACCCAGTACTTC. Its protein product is CASSPGGGGEETQYF.

As to this clone: Other DNA sequences in the same sample also yield this CDR3. The chain uses TRBV9 and TRBJ2-1, with D possibly being TRBD1 (6 bases). Germline lookup yields CDR1 SGDLS and CDR2 YYNGEE. Trimming stripped 3 bases from V and 4 bases from J, with 8 bases between. The CDR3 runs to 13 residues. CDR3 in DNA: TGTGCCAGCAGCGCCCAGGGGTACAATGAGCAGTTCTTC. It is translated as CASSAQGYNEQFF.

The genes are TRBV19 and TRBJ1-2, with 8 nucleotides matching TRBD1. V lost 4 bases, J lost 6 bases, and 4 bases stayed unmatched. CDR3 length equals 13 residues. CDR1 LNHDA and CDR2 SQIVND come from the germline V gene (reference sequence). The CDR3 DNA reads TGTGCCAGTAGTACAGGGGGCTTTGATGGCTACACCTTC. This translates into CASSTGGFDGYTF.

The chain links TRBV7-9 to TRBJ1-1; tentative D call: TRBD1 (5 bases). Germline CDR1 is SEHNR and CDR2 is FQNEAQ (reference sequence). Trimming pared 7 bases from V and 2 bases from J, leaving 14 bases between. The CDR3 is made up of 14 amino acids. The CDR3 region has the DNA TGTGCCAGCACCTGGGGCAATAAAAACACTGAAGCTTTCTTT. It yields the protein CASTWGNKNTEAFF.

V is TRBV30 and J is TRBJ2-3; 14 positions agree with TRBD2. The CDR3 extends over 16 amino acids. The ends lost 3 bases at V and 7 bases at J; junction bases unmatched: 9. Germline CDR1 GTSNPN, CDR2 SVGIG (reference sequence). The CDR3 DNA reads TGTGCCTGGAGGAGTTTGGGACTAGCGGGGGAGAATACGCAGTATTTT. Translated, it gives CAWRSLGLAGENTQYF.

The J gene is TRBJ1-1, the V gene TRBV7-8, with D perhaps matching TRBD1 (5 bases). Trimming took off 1 base at V and 0 bases at J, with 6 bases between the two ends. This CDR3 region has 14 residues. The germline CDR1 and CDR2 sequences are SGHVS and FQNEAQ. Written as DNA, the CDR3 is TGTGCCAGCAGCTTAGTACAGGTGAACACTGAAGCTTTCTTT. Amino acid sequence: CASSLVQVNTEAFF.

The J gene is TRBJ1-2, the V gene TRBV19; 8 bases match TRBD1. V shed 6 bases, J shed 6 bases, and the junction held 12 bases outside the gene matches. CDR1 is LNHDA and CDR2 is SQIVND in the germline V gene (reference sequence). The CDR3 sequence is 15 residues long. As DNA, the CDR3 is TGTGCCAGTAGCTCCCCTTCGACAGGGGCTCATGGCTACACCTTC. Amino acid sequence: CASSSPSTGAHGYTF.

The rearrangement joins TRBV9 to TRBJ1-2; TRBD1 matches 9 bases. From germline, CDR1 is SGDLS and CDR2 YYNGEE. V shed 5 bases, J shed 2 bases, and the junction held 1 base outside the gene matches. The CDR3 consists of 13 residues. The CDR3 nucleotides are TGTGCCAGCAGAGGACAGGGGAACTATGGCTACACCTTC. This codes for CASRGQGNYGYTF. The full variable domain, in which reference TRBV9 and TRBJ1-2 provide the parts outside the CDR3, is DSGVTQTPKHLITATGQRVTLRCSPRSGDLSVYWYQQSLDQGLQFLIQYYNGEERAKGNILERFSAQQFPDLHSELNLSSLELGDSALYFCASRGQGNYGYTFGSGTRLTVV.

The V call is TRBV28, the J call TRBJ2-7; 9 bases match TRBD2. CDR1 and CDR2 (germline): MDHEN, SYDVKM. This CDR3 has 15 residues. Unmatched junction bases numbered 8, after V lost 6 bases and J lost 2 bases. CDR3 sequence (DNA): TGTGCCAGCAGGGCGGGTAGCGGGGGCGCCTACGAGCAGTACTTC. Translating it yields CASRAGSGGAYEQYF.

The chain carries TRBV6-5 and TRBJ2-3, with a weak D call TRBD2 (7 bases). This CDR3 comprises 14 residues. Germline CDR1 MNHEY, CDR2 SVGAGI. V shed 8 bases and J shed 2 bases, with 14 bases lying between them. CDR3 in DNA: TGTGCCAGCGGGGGGGCGGATTCCACAGATACGCAGTATTTT. Its protein is CASGGADSTDTQYF.

The chain joins TRBV3-1 (or the pseudogene TRBV3-2) to TRBJ2-1; TRBD2 might be the D (7 bases). V shed 4 bases and J shed 6 bases, with 13 bases lying between them. The CDR3 sequence is 14 residues long. Germline V CDR1 and CDR2: LGHDT, YNNKEL (reference sequence). CDR3 sequence (DNA): TGTGCCAGCAGCCGATCGGGGGGCGGCAATGAGCAGTTCTTC. Its protein is CASSRSGGGNEQFF.

This chain uses TRBV6-2 or TRBV6-3 with TRBJ1-5, with TRBD1 as a possible D gene (6 bases). This CDR3 is 14 amino acids long. V was cut by 6 bases and J by 6 bases, with 15 bases left in between. Germline CDR1 reads MNHEY; CDR2 reads SVGEGT. CDR3 bases: TGTGCCAGCAGCGCACAGGGTGGGGGTCAGCCCCAGCATTTT. Translating gives CASSAQGGGQPQHF.

This chain connects TRBV7-2 to TRBJ1-1; D remains ambiguous. V gave up 2 bases and J gave up 7 bases, with 8 bases separating them. The CDR3 sequence is 12 residues long. CDR1 and CDR2 from the germline V gene are SGHTA and FQGNSA. This CDR3 reads CASSLIGSEAFF. The DNA for the CDR3 is TGTGCCAGCAGCTTAATCGGGAGTGAAGCTTTCTTT.

V is TRBV5-1 and J is TRBJ2-7; 9 bases fit TRBD1. Germline assignment: CDR1 SGHRS and CDR2 YFSETQ. This CDR3 spans 15 amino acids. The ends lost 0 bases at V and 0 bases at J; junction bases unmatched: 1. The CDR3 reads CASSLGQGDSYEQYF. CDR3 bases: TGCGCCAGCAGCTTGGGACAGGGGGACTCCTACGAGCAGTACTTC.

The table lists this clone with a count of one. CDR3 sequence: CASSAPGRGGQPQHF. In DNA form, the CDR3 reads TGTGCCAGCAGTGCGCCCGGAAGGGGGGGCCAGCCCCAGCATTTT. The rearrangement uses TRBV2 and TRBJ1-5; D may be TRBD1 (6 bases). The CDR3 is 15 residues long. CDR1 is SNHLY and CDR2 is FYNNEI in the germline V gene. The germline V and J ends were trimmed by 4 bases and 7 bases, with 17 bases remaining between them.

The chain links TRBV3-1 (or the pseudogene TRBV3-2) to TRBJ1-6; a possible D gene is TRBD1 (6 bases). The germline V and J ends were trimmed by 2 bases and 8 bases, with 13 bases remaining between them. CDR1 and CDR2 from the germline V gene are LGHDT and YNNKEL (reference sequence). This CDR3 is built from 15 residues. The CDR3 spells CASSQRNRVDSPLHF. In nucleotides, the CDR3 is TGTGCCAGCAGCCAACGGAACAGGGTGGATTCACCCCTCCACTTT.